This entry features one T cell receptor beta chain sequence. The CDR3 extends over 14 amino acids. CDR1 and CDR2 from the germline V gene are LGHDT and YNNKEL (reference sequence). The ends lost 1 base at V and 2 bases at J; junction bases unmatched: 1. The sample originates from a study of blood T cell repertoires in COVID-19. Across the study: Acute and convalescent COVID-19 samples came from the United States, Italy and Spain.

The Seattle patients joined while their infection was active and were tracked longitudinally afterward. Generated by immunoSEQ multiplex PCR, the TCRdb table keeps only in-frame clones and is missing some. In the table there are about 300,000 clones, 75% to 95% of which are singletons. The receptor comes from a woman aged 25 to 39 with COVID-19, enrolled during active disease. The V gene is TRBV3-1 (or the pseudogene TRBV3-2), the J gene TRBJ2-5; 7 bases line up with TRBD1. Sequencing used peripheral blood. The chain's CDR3 is CASSQGQGQETQYF. The CDR3 DNA reads as TGTGCCAGCAGCCAAGGACAGGGACAAGAGACCCAGTACTTC.